A selection of T cell receptor beta chains follows, all from one sample in a study of identifying expanded T cells in peripheral blood. Only in-frame clones appear in the TCRdb table, and some are missing; sequencing was by immunoSEQ multiplex PCR. There are over 75,000 clones in the sample; 88% occur only once, and under 4.5% lies in the top ten. Sequenced input: blood. The receptor set was obtained from a person aged 18 to 70 in good health. Both conserved end residues are part of each CDR3. Fields, in order: V gene, D gene, CDR3 length, J gene, clone size, CDR3 DNA, CDR3 protein. A D gene is named only where the DNA matches it firmly. Size is omitted from some rows. Given values are once, few, many or a class for expanded clones.

V gene: TRBV5-1
D gene: NA
CDR3 length: 14
J gene: TRBJ1-1
clone size: NA
CDR3 DNA: TGCGCCAGCAGCTTGGATCCTGGGGGCACTGAAGCTTTCTTT
CDR3 protein: CASSLDPGGTEAFF

V gene: TRBV28
D gene: NA
CDR3 length: 13
J gene: TRBJ1-2
clone size: medium-sized
CDR3 DNA: TGTGCCAGCAGTTCCACAGGGCCCTATGGCTACACCTTC
CDR3 protein: CASSSTGPYGYTF

V gene: TRBV7-9
D gene: NA
CDR3 length: 14
J gene: TRBJ2-7
clone size: NA
CDR3 DNA: TGTGCCAGCAGCTTCGGGACCAACCCCTACGAGCAGTACTTC
CDR3 protein: CASSFGTNPYEQYF

V gene: TRBV18
D gene: TRBD2
CDR3 length: 15
J gene: TRBJ2-2
clone size: NA
CDR3 DNA: TGTGCCAGCTCCCAGCGGGACTCGAACACCGGGGAGCTGTTTTTT
CDR3 protein: CASSQRDSNTGELFF

V gene: TRBV19
D gene: NA
CDR3 length: 16
J gene: TRBJ1-5
clone size: NA
CDR3 DNA: TGTGCCAGTAGTATAATCGGGGTGGGTCGGGATCAGCCCCAGCATTTT
CDR3 protein: CASSIIGVGRDQPQHF

V gene: TRBV18
D gene: NA
CDR3 length: 17
J gene: TRBJ1-3
clone size: once
CDR3 DNA: TGTGCCAGCTCGGGCAGGGGTTTTCAAACCTCTGGAAACACCATATATTTT
CDR3 protein: CASSGRGFQTSGNTIYF

V gene: TRBV7-3
D gene: NA
CDR3 length: 17
J gene: TRBJ2-3
clone size: NA
CDR3 DNA: TGTGCCAGCAGCTTAACCGCGGGCGGGGGCTCCACAGATACGCAGTATTTT
CDR3 protein: CASSLTAGGGSTDTQYF

V gene: TRBV5-6
D gene: NA
CDR3 length: 16
J gene: TRBJ2-1
clone size: NA
CDR3 DNA: TGTGCCAGCAGCCAATTTGAGACAGCAGACTACAATGAGCAGTTCTTC
CDR3 protein: CASSQFETADYNEQFF

V gene: TRBV6-5
D gene: NA
CDR3 length: 13
J gene: TRBJ2-1
clone size: NA
CDR3 DNA: TGTGCCAGCAGTTACGGCCCAGACAATGAGCAGTTCTTC
CDR3 protein: CASSYGPDNEQFF

V gene: TRBV7-9
D gene: NA
CDR3 length: 15
J gene: TRBJ2-3
clone size: NA
CDR3 DNA: TGTGCCAGCAGCTTAGACCAGGCTGGCACAGATACGCAGTATTTT
CDR3 protein: CASSLDQAGTDTQYF

V gene: TRBV11-2
D gene: NA
CDR3 length: 15
J gene: TRBJ2-1
clone size: NA
CDR3 DNA: TGTGCCAGCAGCATCACGTGGGCAGCCTACAATGAGCAGTTCTTC
CDR3 protein: CASSITWAAYNEQFF

V gene: TRBV10-1
D gene: NA
CDR3 length: 13
J gene: TRBJ2-1
clone size: NA
CDR3 DNA: TGCGCCAGCAGTGTTTCAATTGTCAATGAGCAGTTCTTC
CDR3 protein: CASSVSIVNEQFF

V gene: TRBV9
D gene: TRBD1
CDR3 length: 16
J gene: TRBJ2-2
clone size: NA
CDR3 DNA: TGTGCCAGCAGCGTAGGTGCCAGGGGGACGGACGGGGAGCTGTTTTTT
CDR3 protein: CASSVGARGTDGELFF

V gene: TRBV11-1
D gene: NA
CDR3 length: 13
J gene: TRBJ2-7
clone size: NA
CDR3 DNA: TGTGCCAGCAGCTTAGGACAGACCTACGAGCAGTACTTC
CDR3 protein: CASSLGQTYEQYF

V gene: TRBV2
D gene: NA
CDR3 length: 14
J gene: TRBJ1-5
clone size: NA
CDR3 DNA: TGTGCCAGCAGTTTAGGACAGACCAATCAGCCCCAGCATTTT
CDR3 protein: CASSLGQTNQPQHF

V gene: TRBV30
D gene: NA
CDR3 length: 14
J gene: TRBJ2-2
clone size: NA
CDR3 DNA: TGTGCCTGGACCCTTAGGGCCGACACCGGGGAGCTGTTTTTT
CDR3 protein: CAWTLRADTGELFF

V gene: TRBV5-4
D gene: TRBD1
CDR3 length: 15
J gene: TRBJ1-2
clone size: NA
CDR3 DNA: TGTGCCAGCAGCCCGAGGACAGGGGCGAACTATGGCTACACCTTC
CDR3 protein: CASSPRTGANYGYTF

V gene: TRBV5-6
D gene: NA
CDR3 length: 16
J gene: TRBJ1-2
clone size: NA
CDR3 DNA: TGTGCCAGCAGCTTGGATCCCAGGGACTTTAACTATGGCTACACCTTC
CDR3 protein: CASSLDPRDFNYGYTF

V gene: TRBV2
D gene: TRBD2
CDR3 length: 16
J gene: TRBJ2-1
clone size: NA
CDR3 DNA: TGTGCCAGCAGTGCCCGACTAGCGGGAGTCGAGGGTGAGCAGTTCTTC
CDR3 protein: CASSARLAGVEGEQFF

V gene: TRBV5-1
D gene: NA
CDR3 length: 15
J gene: TRBJ1-6
clone size: NA
CDR3 DNA: TGCGCCAGCAGCCTGGTGGGGTGGACAAATTCACCCCTCCACTTT
CDR3 protein: CASSLVGWTNSPLHF

V gene: TRBV4-1
D gene: TRBD2
CDR3 length: 13
J gene: TRBJ2-1
clone size: NA
CDR3 DNA: TGCGCCAGCAGAGAAGCGGGAGACAATGAGCAGTTCTTC
CDR3 protein: CASREAGDNEQFF

V gene: TRBV18
D gene: TRBD1
CDR3 length: 14
J gene: TRBJ2-1
clone size: NA
CDR3 DNA: TGTGCCAGCTCACGACAGGGCATCTACAATGAGCAGTTCTTC
CDR3 protein: CASSRQGIYNEQFF

V gene: TRBV5-4
D gene: TRBD1
CDR3 length: 16
J gene: TRBJ2-7
clone size: NA
CDR3 DNA: TGTGCCAGCAGCTTGGAGGTGGGACAGGGGGCTGGAGAGCAGTACTTC
CDR3 protein: CASSLEVGQGAGEQYF

V gene: TRBV7-8
D gene: TRBD1
CDR3 length: 13
J gene: TRBJ2-7
clone size: once
CDR3 DNA: TGTGCCAGCAGCTTCGACAGGGGCAACGAGCAGTACTTC
CDR3 protein: CASSFDRGNEQYF

V gene: TRBV5-4
D gene: NA
CDR3 length: 14
J gene: TRBJ1-2
clone size: NA
CDR3 DNA: TGTGCCAGCAGACGAAGAGACGGAGACTATGGCTACACCTTC
CDR3 protein: CASRRRDGDYGYTF